This is a list of T cell receptor beta chains from one sample in a study of cytomegalovirus exposure and HLA in healthy donors. Data came from immunoSEQ multiplex PCR; TCRdb stores just in-frame clones and leaves some out. The sample yields approximately 190,000 clones, 75% to 85% seen once. What was sequenced was PBMCs. Receptors originate from a woman between 18 and 29 years old in good health and CMV-seropositive. Each CDR3 is given with its conserved first and last residue. Fields, in order: J gene, V gene, D gene, clone size, CDR3 protein, CDR3 DNA. D genes are given only for firm matches. The size entry is marked missing in some rows and otherwise reads once, few, many or a size class.

TRBJ2-3	TRBV28	TRBD2	-	CASSLLAVSTDTQYF	TGTGCCAGCAGTTTACTAGCGGTTAGCACAGATACGCAGTATTTT
TRBJ1-2	TRBV27	-	once	CASRLGGTPNYGYTF	TGTGCCAGCAGATTGGGGGGGACACCTAACTATGGCTACACCTTC
TRBJ2-7	TRBV10-3	-	once	CAISDARGTYEQYF	TGTGCCATCAGTGACGCCCGAGGCACCTACGAGCAGTACTTC
TRBJ2-1	TRBV7-2	TRBD2	-	CASSLGIGGGDNEQFF	TGTGCCAGCAGCTTAGGGATCGGCGGGGGGGACAATGAGCAGTTCTTC
TRBJ2-7	TRBV28	TRBD2	few	CASRLAGARTEQYF	TGTGCCAGCAGGCTAGCGGGGGCCCGAACCGAGCAGTACTTC
TRBJ2-6	TRBV19	TRBD1	few	CASIGTGTGGANVLTF	TGTGCCAGTATCGGGACAGGGACGGGAGGGGCCAACGTCCTGACTTTC
TRBJ2-4	TRBV19	TRBD2	-	CASSWGAMRGGGVSKNIQYF	TGTGCCAGTAGTTGGGGAGCTATGCGCGGCGGGGGGGTTTCCAAAAACATTCAGTACTTC
TRBJ2-4	TRBV4-2	TRBD2	-	CASSQGLSGLAGGIQYF	TGTGCCAGCAGCCAAGGACTTTCGGGACTAGCGGGGGGAATTCAGTACTTC
TRBJ2-1	TRBV2	TRBD2	-	CASSFTGGYNEQFF	TGTGCCAGCAGTTTCACGGGGGGGTACAATGAGCAGTTCTTC
TRBJ2-7	TRBV2	TRBD1	-	CASRNRDSKYF	TGTGCCAGCAGAAACCGGGACAGTAAGTACTTC
TRBJ2-5	TRBV13	-	-	CASSPGPKETQYF	TGTGCCAGCAGCCCGGGTCCTAAGGAGACCCAGTACTTC
TRBJ2-5	TRBV28	-	-	CATRQNEETQYF	TGTGCCACTCGACAAAACGAAGAGACCCAGTACTTC
TRBJ2-3	TRBV27	-	-	CASSLVGALLSDTQYF	TGTGCCAGCAGTTTAGTAGGGGCTCTGTTGTCAGATACGCAGTATTTT
TRBJ2-3	TRBV7-9	TRBD2	-	CASSQIPETSGSTDTQYF	TGTGCCAGCAGCCAGATCCCCGAGACTAGCGGGAGCACAGATACGCAGTATTTT
TRBJ2-7	TRBV11-2	TRBD2	few	CASSLGLAGVYEQYF	TGTGCCAGCAGCTTAGGACTAGCGGGGGTTTACGAGCAGTACTTC
TRBJ2-3	TRBV6-4	-	-	CASSDSQGTDTQYF	TGTGCCAGCAGTGACTCACAGGGCACAGATACGCAGTATTTT
TRBJ1-1	TRBV6-1	-	once	CASSATRDTEAFF	TGTGCCAGCAGTGCGACTCGGGACACTGAAGCTTTCTTT
TRBJ1-6	TRBV11-2	TRBD1	-	CASSRRDRGDNSPLHF	TGTGCCAGCAGCCGGCGGGACAGGGGAGACAATTCACCCCTCCACTTT
TRBJ1-1	TRBV4-2	-	-	CASSPNTWRGTEAFF	TGTGCCAGCAGCCCGAACACTTGGAGGGGCACTGAAGCTTTCTTT
TRBJ2-1	TRBV6-5	TRBD1	-	CASRITGTGYNEQFF	TGTGCCAGCAGGATAACCGGGACAGGGTACAATGAGCAGTTCTTC